The text below deals with one T cell receptor beta chain. These data originate in a study of blood T cell repertoires in COVID-19. Some clones are missing from TCRdb's copy, which holds only in-frame ones; the method was immunoSEQ multiplex PCR. The table records about 81,000 clones, 84% of them present only once. Sequenced material: peripheral blood. The sequence came from a human donor in a cohort sampled during active COVID-19.

The CDR3 DNA is TGTGCCAGCAGCCCGACCGGGACAGGCTTAATGGGGGGCTACACCTTC. Its translation: CASSPTGTGLMGGYTF. The rearrangement joins TRBV14 to TRBJ1-2, with 8 bases that match TRBD1. With V trimmed by 4 bases and J by 8 bases, 15 bases remained unmatched. The germline V gene encodes CDR1 SGHDN and CDR2 FVKESK. The CDR3 is 16 residues long.